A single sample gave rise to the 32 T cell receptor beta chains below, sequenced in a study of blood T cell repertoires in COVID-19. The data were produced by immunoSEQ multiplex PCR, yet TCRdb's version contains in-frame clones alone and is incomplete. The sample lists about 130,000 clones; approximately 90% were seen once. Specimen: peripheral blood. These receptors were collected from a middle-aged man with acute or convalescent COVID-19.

Written as DNA, the CDR3 is TGTGCTAGTGGTTGGGGACAGGGATTCTACGAGCAGTACTTC. Encoded protein: CASGWGQGFYEQYF. The chain combines TRBV12-5 with TRBJ2-7; TRBD1 matches 9 bases. Trimming cost V 4 bases and J 3 bases; bases outside gene matches: 4. Germline loops: CDR1 LGHNT, CDR2 FRNRAP. This CDR3 comprises 14 residues.

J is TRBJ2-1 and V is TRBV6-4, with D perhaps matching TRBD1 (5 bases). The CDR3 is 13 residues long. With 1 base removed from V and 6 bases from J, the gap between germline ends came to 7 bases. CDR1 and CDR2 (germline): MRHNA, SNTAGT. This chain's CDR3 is CASSDLGVNEQFF. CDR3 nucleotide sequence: TGTGCCAGCAGTGACTTAGGGGTCAATGAGCAGTTCTTC.

CDR3 sequence reads: CASSYNGVNTEAFF. Here the CDR3 DNA reads TGTGCCAGCAGTTACAACGGGGTGAACACTGAAGCTTTCTTT. V and J are TRBV6-5 and TRBJ1-1; D is ambiguous. The CDR3 length is 14 residues. The V gene's germline CDR1 is MNHEY and CDR2 SVGAGI. Trimming stripped 2 bases from V and 0 bases from J, with 7 bases between.

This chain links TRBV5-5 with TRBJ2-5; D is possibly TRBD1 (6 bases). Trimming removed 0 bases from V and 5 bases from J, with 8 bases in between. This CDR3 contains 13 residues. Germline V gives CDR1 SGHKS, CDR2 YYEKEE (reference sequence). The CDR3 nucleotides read TGTGCCAGCAGCTTGGAGGGGGACGAGACCCAGTACTTC. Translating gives CASSLEGDETQYF.

The CDR3 here is CASSLRRENSPEKLFF. The CDR3 coding sequence is TGTGCCAGCAGTTTACGTAGAGAAAATAGCCCCGAAAAACTGTTTTTT. This chain connects TRBV28 to TRBJ1-4; D unclear. There are 16 residues in the CDR3. Trimming took 2 bases from V and 8 from J, leaving 18 bases between them. Germline V CDR1 and CDR2: MDHEN, SYDVKM.

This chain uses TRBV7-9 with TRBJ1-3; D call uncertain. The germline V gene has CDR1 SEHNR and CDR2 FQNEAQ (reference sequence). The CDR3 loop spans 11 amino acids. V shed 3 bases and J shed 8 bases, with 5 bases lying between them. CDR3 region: CASSLGDTIYF. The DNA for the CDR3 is TGTGCCAGCAGCTTGGGCGACACCATATATTTT.

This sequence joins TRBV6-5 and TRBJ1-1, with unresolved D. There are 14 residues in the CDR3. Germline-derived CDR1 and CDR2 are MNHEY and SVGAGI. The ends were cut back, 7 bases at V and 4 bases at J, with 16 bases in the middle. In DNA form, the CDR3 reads TGTGCCAGCAAATGGAATTTAGCCTCCACTGAAGCTTTCTTT. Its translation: CASKWNLASTEAFF.

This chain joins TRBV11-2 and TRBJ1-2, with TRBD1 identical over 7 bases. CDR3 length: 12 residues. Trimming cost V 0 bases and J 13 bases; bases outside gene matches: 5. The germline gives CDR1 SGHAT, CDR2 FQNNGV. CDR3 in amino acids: CASSLERGRVTF. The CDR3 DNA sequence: TGTGCCAGCAGCTTAGAAAGGGGGCGAGTCACCTTC.

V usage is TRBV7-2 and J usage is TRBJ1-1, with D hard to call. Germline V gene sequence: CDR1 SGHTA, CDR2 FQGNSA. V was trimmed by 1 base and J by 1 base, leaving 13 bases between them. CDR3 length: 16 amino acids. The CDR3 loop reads CASSLDWGRGNTEAFF. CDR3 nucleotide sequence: TGTGCCAGCAGCTTAGACTGGGGTCGGGGGAACACTGAAGCTTTCTTT.

CDR3 loop: CASSLGTGLNQPQHF. Written as DNA, the CDR3 is TGCGCCAGCAGCCTGGGGACAGGGTTAAATCAGCCCCAGCATTTT. This sequence joins TRBV5-1 and TRBJ1-5; 9 positions agree with TRBD1. This CDR3 has 15 residues. After removal of 4 bases from V and 4 bases from J, the junction contained 6 bases not matched to a gene. Germline CDR1 SGHRS, CDR2 YFSETQ.

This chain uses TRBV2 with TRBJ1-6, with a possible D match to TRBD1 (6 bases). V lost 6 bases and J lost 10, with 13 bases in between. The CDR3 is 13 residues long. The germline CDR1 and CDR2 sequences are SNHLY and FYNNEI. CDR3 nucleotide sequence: TGTGCCAGCAGACCAGAGGGGGACTCACCCCTCCACTTT. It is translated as CASRPEGDSPLHF.

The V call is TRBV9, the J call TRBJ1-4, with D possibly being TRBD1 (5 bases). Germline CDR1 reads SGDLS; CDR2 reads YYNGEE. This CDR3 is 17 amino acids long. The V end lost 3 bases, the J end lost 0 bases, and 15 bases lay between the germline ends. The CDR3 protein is CASSATSRAATNEKLFF. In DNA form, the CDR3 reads TGTGCCAGCAGCGCTACCTCCAGGGCTGCAACTAATGAAAAACTGTTTTTT.

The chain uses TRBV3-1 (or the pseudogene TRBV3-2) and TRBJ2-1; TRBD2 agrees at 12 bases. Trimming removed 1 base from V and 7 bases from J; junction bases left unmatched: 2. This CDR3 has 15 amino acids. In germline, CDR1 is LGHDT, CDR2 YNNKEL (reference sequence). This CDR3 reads CASSQGTSGKNEQFF. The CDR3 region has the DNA TGTGCCAGCAGCCAAGGGACTAGCGGGAAGAATGAGCAGTTCTTC.

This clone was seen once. The CDR3 sequence: CSASPRSGYTF. In DNA, the CDR3 is TGCAGTGCTTCCCCCAGGTCGGGCTACACCTTC. This sequence joins TRBV20-1 and TRBJ1-2; D unresolved. Germline loops: CDR1 DFQATT, CDR2 SNEGSKA (reference sequence). The CDR3 spans 11 residues. V lost 5 bases to trimming and J lost 8 bases, with 12 bases between them.

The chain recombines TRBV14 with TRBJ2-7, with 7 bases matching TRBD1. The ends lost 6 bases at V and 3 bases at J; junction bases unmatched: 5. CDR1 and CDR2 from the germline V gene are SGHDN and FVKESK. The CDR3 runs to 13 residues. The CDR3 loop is CASSGDRFYEQYF. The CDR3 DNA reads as TGTGCCAGCAGTGGGGACAGATTCTACGAGCAGTACTTC.

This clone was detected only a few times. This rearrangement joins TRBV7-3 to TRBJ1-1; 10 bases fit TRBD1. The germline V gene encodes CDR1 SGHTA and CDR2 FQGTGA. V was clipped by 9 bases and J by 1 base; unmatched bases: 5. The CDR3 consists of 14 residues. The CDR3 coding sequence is TGTGCCAGTGCCCGGGACAGGGGGAACACTGAAGCTTTCTTT. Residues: CASARDRGNTEAFF.

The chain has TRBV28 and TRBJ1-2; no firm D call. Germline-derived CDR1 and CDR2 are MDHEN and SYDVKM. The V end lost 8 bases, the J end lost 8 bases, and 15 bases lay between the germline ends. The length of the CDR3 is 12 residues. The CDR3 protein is CASEARYRGYTF. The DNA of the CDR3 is TGTGCCAGCGAGGCGCGATATCGGGGCTACACCTTC.

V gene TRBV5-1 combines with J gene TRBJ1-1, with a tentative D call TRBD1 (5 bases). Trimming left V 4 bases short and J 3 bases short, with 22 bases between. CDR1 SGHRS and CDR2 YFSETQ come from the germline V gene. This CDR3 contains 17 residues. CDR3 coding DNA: TGCGCCAGCAGCCCGGAGGCGGGGCTGTTAGCTCACACTGAAGCTTTCTTT. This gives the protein CASSPEAGLLAHTEAFF. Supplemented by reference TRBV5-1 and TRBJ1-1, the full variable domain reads KAGVTQTPRYLIKTRGQQVTLSCSPISGHRSVSWYQQTPGQGLQFLFEYFSETQRNKGNFPGRFSGRQFSNSRSEMNVSTLELGDSALYLCASSPEAGLLAHTEAFFGQGTRLTVV.

CDR3 residues: CASGDSKETQYF. Here the CDR3 DNA reads TGTGCCAGCGGGGACTCTAAAGAGACCCAGTACTTC. The chain uses TRBV28 and TRBJ2-5, with a possible D match to TRBD2 (6 bases). The CDR3 loop spans 12 amino acids. Per the germline V gene, CDR1 is MDHEN and CDR2 is SYDVKM. V was pared by 8 bases and J by 3 bases, with 10 bases between.

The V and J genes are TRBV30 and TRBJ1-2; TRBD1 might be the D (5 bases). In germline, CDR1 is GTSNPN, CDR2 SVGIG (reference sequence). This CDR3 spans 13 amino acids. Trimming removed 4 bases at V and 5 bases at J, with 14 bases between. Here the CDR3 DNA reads TGTGCCTGGAACCGAGACAGAAGTTATGGCTACACCTTC. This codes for CAWNRDRSYGYTF.

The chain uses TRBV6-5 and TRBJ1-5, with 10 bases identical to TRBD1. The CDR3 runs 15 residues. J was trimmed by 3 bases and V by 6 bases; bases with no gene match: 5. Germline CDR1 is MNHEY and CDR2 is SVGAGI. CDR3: CASSRGTGVNQPQHF. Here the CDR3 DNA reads TGTGCCAGCAGCCGCGGGACAGGGGTCAATCAGCCCCAGCATTTT.

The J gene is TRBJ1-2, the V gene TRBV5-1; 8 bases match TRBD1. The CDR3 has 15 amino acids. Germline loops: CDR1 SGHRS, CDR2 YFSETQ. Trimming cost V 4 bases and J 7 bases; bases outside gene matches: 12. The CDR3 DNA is TGCGCCAGCAGCCCCTTGGGACAGGACAGTAGTGGCTACACCTTC. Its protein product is CASSPLGQDSSGYTF.

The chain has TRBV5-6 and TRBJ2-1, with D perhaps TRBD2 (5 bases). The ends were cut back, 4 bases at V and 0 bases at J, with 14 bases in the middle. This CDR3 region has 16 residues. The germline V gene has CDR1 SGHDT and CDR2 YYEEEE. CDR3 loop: CASSLVTGNSYNEQFF. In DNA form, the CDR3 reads TGTGCCAGCAGCCTGGTAACGGGGAACTCCTACAATGAGCAGTTCTTC.

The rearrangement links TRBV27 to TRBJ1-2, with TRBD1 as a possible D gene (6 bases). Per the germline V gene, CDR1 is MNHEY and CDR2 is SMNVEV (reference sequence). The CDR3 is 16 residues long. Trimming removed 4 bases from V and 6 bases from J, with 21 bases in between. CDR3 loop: CASSSPGGPLGDGYTF. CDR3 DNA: TGTGCCAGCAGTTCCCCGGGGGGGCCTTTAGGAGATGGCTACACCTTC.

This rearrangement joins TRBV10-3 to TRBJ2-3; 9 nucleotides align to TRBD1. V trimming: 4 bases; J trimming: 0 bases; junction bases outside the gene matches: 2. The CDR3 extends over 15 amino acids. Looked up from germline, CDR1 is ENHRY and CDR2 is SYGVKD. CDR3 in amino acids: CAISGGQGSTDTQYF. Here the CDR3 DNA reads TGTGCCATCAGTGGGGGACAGGGAAGCACAGATACGCAGTATTTT.

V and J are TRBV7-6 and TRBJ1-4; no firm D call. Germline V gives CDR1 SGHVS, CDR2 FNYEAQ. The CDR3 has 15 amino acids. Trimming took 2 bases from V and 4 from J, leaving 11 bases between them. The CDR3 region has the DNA TGTGCCAGCAGCTTAAACTGGGCCAATAATGAAAAACTGTTTTTT. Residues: CASSLNWANNEKLFF.

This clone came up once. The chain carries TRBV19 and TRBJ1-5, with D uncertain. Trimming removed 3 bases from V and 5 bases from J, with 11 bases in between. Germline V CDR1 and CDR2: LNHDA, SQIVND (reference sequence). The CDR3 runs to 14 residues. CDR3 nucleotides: TGTGCCAGTAGTATCCTAGCTTGGCATCAGCCCCAGCATTTT. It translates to CASSILAWHQPQHF. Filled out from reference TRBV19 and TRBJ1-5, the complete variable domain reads DGGITQSPKYLFRKEGQNVTLSCEQNLNHDAMYWYRQDPGQGLRLIYYSQIVNDFQKGDIAEGYSVSREKKESFPLTVTSAQKNPTAFYLCASSILAWHQPQHFGDGTRLSIL.

CDR3 sequence reads: CASSLGQVYGYTF. The CDR3 DNA is TGCGCCAGCAGCCTGGGACAGGTCTATGGCTACACCTTC. The J gene is TRBJ1-2, the V gene TRBV5-1; 8 positions agree with TRBD1. Germline trimming cut 4 bases from V and 4 bases from J; bases unmatched to any gene: 3. This CDR3 is 13 amino acids long. From germline, CDR1 is SGHRS and CDR2 YFSETQ.

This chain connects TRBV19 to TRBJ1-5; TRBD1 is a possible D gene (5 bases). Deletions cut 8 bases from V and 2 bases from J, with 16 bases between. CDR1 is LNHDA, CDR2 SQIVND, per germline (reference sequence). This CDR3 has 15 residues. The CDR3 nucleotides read TGTGCCAGTTCAAACGGGAGGGGAGGCAATCAGCCCCAGCATTTT. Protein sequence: CASSNGRGGNQPQHF.

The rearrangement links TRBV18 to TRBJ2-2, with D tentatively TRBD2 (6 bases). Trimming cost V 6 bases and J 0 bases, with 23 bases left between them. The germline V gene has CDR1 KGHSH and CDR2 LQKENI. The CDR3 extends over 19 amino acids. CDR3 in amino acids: CASSPRWGDESSNTGELFF. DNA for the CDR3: TGTGCCAGCTCCCCCAGGTGGGGGGACGAATCCTCGAACACCGGGGAGCTGTTTTTT.

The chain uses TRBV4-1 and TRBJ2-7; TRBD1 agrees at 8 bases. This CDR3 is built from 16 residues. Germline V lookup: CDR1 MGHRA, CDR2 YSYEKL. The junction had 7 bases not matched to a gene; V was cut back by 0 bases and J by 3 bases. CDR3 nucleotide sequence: TGCGCCAGCAGCCAAGATCTGAGGACAGGGATCTACGAGCAGTACTTC. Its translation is CASSQDLRTGIYEQYF.

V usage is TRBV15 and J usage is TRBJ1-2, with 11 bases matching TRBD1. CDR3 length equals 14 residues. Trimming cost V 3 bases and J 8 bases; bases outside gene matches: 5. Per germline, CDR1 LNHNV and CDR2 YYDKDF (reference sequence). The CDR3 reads CATSSGQGALGYTF. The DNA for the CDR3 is TGTGCCACCAGCAGCGGACAGGGGGCATTAGGCTACACCTTC. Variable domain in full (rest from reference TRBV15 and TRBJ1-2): DAMVIQNPRYQVTQFGKPVTLSCSQTLNHNVMYWYQQKSSQAPKLLFHYYDKDFNNEADTPDNFQSRRPNTSFCFLDIRSPGLGDTAMYLCATSSGQGALGYTFGSGTRLTVV.